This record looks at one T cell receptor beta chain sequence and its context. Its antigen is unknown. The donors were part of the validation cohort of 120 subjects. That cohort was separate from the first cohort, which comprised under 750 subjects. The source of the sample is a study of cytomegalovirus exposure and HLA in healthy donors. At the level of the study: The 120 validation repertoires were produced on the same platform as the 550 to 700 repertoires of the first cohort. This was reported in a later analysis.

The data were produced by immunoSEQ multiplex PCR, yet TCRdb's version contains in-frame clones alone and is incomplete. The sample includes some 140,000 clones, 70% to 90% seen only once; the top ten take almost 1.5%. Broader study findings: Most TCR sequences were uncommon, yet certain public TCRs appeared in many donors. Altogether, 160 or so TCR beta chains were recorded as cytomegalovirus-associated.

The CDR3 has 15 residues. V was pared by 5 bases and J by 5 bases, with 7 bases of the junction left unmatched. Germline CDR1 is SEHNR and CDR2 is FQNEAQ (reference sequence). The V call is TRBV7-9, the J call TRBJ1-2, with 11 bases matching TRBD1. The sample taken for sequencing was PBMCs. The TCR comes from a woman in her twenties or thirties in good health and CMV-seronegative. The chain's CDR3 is CASSPGQGAEYGYTF. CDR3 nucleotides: TGTGCCAGCAGCCCAGGACAGGGGGCTGAATATGGCTACACCTTC.